This T cell receptor (beta chain) originates from a study of tumor-infiltrating lymphocytes in localized non-small cell lung cancer. With respect to this clone: Its matching antigen is unknown.

Points from the study as a whole: Tumor T-cell fraction was not associated with recurrence-free survival. Available tissue quantity limited TCR sequencing to a patient subset. IM1 and IM2 tumors showed no difference in T-cell fraction. Different pieces of the same tissue were used for each assay.

CDR3 length equals 17 residues. The germline gives CDR1 KGHSH, CDR2 LQKENI. V was trimmed by 1 base and J by 0 bases, leaving 13 bases between them. Clones were read by immunoSEQ multiplex PCR, and TCRdb kept only the in-frame ones, dropping some. The sample yields fewer than 20,000 clones, approximately 69% seen once. The chain recombines TRBV18 with TRBJ2-1; D is ambiguous. Sequencing was performed on lung tumor tissue. The origin of this receptor is a human donor with non-small cell lung cancer. DNA for the CDR3: TGTGCCAGCTCACCACGGTTAAGCGCAGCCTCCTACAATGAGCAGTTCTTC. Its translation is CASSPRLSAASYNEQFF.